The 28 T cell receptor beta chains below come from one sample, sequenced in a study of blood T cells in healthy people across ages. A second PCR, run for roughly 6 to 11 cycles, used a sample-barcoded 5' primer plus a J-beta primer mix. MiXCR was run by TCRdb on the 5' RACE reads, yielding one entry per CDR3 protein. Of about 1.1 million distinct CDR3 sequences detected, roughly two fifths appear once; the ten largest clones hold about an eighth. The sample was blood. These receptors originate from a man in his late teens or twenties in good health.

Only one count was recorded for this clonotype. CDR3 protein: CSARVASSNTEAFF. The CDR3 DNA sequence: TGCAGTGCTAGAGTCGCCAGCTCGAACACTGAAGCTTTCTTT. The chain couples TRBV20-1 to TRBJ1-1; D is ambiguous. The germline gives CDR1 DFQATT, CDR2 SNEGSKA (reference sequence). The CDR3 runs to 14 residues. V lost 1 base and J 1 base, leaving 10 bases between the germline ends.

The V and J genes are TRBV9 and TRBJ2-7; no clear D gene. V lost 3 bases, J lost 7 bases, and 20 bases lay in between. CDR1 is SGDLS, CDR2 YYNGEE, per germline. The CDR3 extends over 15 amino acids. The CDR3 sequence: CASSEESYTYNEQYF. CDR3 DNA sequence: TGTGCCAGCAGCGAGGAGTCTTATACCTACAATGAGCAGTACTTC. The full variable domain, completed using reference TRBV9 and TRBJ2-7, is DSGVTQTPKHLITATGQRVTLRCSPRSGDLSVYWYQQSLDQGLQFLIQYYNGEERAKGNILERFSAQQFPDLHSELNLSSLELGDSALYFCASSEESYTYNEQYFGPGTRLTVT.

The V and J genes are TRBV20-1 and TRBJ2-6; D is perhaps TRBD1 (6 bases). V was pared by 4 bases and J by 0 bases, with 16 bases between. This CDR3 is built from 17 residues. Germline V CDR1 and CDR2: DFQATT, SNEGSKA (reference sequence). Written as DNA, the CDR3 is TGCAGTGCTAAAGGACCGGGACATACCTCTGGGGCCAACGTCCTGACTTTC. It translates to CSAKGPGHTSGANVLTF.

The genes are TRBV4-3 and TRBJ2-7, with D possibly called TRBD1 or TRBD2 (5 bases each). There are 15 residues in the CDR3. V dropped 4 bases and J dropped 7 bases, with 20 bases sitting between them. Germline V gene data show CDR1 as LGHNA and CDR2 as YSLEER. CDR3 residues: CASSPGAGLYNEQYF. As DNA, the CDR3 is TGCGCCAGCAGCCCCGGGGCAGGGCTCTACAATGAGCAGTACTTC.

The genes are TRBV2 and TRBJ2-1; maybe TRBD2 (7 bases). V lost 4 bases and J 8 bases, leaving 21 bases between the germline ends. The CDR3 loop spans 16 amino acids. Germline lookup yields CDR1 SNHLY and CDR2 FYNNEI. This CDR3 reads CASSVLGGGLPDEQFF. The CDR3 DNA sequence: TGTGCCAGCAGTGTGTTGGGCGGGGGCCTCCCCGATGAGCAGTTCTTC.

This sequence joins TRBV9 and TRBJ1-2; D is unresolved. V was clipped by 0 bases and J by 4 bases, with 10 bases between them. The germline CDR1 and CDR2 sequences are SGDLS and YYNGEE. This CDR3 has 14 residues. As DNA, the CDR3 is TGTGCCAGCAGCGTAGAAGGATCGAGCTATGGCTACACCTTC. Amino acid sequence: CASSVEGSSYGYTF.

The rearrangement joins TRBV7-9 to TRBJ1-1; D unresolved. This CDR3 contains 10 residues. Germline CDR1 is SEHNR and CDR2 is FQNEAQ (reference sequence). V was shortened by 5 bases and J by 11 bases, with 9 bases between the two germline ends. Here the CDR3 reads CASSPDGAFF. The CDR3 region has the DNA TGTGCCAGCAGCCCCGACGGCGCTTTCTTT.

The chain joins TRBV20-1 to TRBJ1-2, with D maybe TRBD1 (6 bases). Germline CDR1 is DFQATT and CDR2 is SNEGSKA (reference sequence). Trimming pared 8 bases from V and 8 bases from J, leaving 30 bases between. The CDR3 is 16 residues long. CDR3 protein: CSTEPPRDTTEWGYTF. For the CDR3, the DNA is TGCAGTACCGAACCGCCGCGGGACACGACAGAGTGGGGCTACACCTTC.

The CDR3 region is CASTTEGIGYTF. The CDR3 DNA sequence: TGTGCCAGCACCACGGAAGGGATTGGCTACACCTTC. The chain joins TRBV6-6 to TRBJ1-2, with unresolved D. V was clipped by 7 bases and J by 7 bases, with 13 bases between them. Germline V gene lookup returns CDR1 MNHNY and CDR2 SVGAGI (reference sequence). This CDR3 is built from 12 residues.

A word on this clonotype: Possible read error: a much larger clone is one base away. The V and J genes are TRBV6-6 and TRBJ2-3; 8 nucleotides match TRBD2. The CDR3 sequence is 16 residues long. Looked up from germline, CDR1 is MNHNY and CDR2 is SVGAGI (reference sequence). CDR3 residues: CASSYGRGVSTGTQYF. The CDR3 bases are TGTGCCAGCAGTTACGGGCGGGGGGTTAGCACAGGTACGCAGTATTTT.

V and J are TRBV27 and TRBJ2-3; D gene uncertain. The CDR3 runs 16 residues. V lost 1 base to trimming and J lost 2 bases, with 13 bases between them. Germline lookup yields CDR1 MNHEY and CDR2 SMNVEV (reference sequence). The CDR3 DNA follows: TGTGCCAGCAGTTTATTTACGGACCCCACCACAGATACGCAGTATTTT. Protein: CASSLFTDPTTDTQYF.

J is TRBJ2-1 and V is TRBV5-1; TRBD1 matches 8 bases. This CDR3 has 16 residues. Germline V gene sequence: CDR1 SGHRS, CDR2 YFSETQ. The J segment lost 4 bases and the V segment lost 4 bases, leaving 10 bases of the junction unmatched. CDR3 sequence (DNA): TGCGCCAGCAGCATCCATAACAGGGGGGAATACAATGAGCAGTTCTTC. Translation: CASSIHNRGEYNEQFF.

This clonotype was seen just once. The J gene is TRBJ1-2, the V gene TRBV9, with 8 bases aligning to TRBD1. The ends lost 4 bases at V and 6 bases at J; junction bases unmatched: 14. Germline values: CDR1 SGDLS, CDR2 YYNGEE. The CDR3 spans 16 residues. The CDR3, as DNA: TGTGCCAGCAGCACACCGATTGCGCAGGGGGCTCATGGCTACACCTTC. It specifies CASSTPIAQGAHGYTF.

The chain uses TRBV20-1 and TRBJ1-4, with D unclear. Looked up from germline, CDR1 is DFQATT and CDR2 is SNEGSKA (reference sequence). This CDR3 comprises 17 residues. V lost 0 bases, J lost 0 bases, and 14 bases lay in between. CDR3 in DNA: TGCAGTGCTAGAGATCCCAACGCAGGACCAACTAATGAAAAACTGTTTTTT. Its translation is CSARDPNAGPTNEKLFF.

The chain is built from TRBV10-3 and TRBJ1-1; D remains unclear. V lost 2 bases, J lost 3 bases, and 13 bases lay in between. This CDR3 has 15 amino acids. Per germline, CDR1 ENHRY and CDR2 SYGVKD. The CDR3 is CAISEAGVKDTEAFF. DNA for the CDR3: TGTGCCATCAGTGAGGCTGGGGTAAAGGACACTGAAGCTTTCTTT.

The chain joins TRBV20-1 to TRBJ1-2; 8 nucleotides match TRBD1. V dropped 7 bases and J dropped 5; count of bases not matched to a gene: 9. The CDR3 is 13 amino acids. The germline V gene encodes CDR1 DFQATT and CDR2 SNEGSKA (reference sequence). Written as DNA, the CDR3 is TGCAGTGTTAGCCAGGGGGCCGCATATGGCTACACCTTC. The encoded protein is CSVSQGAAYGYTF.

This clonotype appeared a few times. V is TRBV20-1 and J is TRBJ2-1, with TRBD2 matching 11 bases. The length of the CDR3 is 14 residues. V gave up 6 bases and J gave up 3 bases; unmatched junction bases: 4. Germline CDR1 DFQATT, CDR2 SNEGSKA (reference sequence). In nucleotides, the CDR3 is TGCAGTGCCCCGGGACTAGCGGTCTACAATGAGCAGTTCTTC. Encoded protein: CSAPGLAVYNEQFF.

The chain's CDR3 is CASSKGGDRGHEQYF. Here the CDR3 DNA reads TGTGCCAGCAGCAAGGGGGGGGACAGGGGGCACGAGCAGTACTTC. This chain connects TRBV21-1 to TRBJ2-7; the table's D call TRBD1 went unverified against the DNA. TRBV21-1 is a listed pseudogene. The CDR3 is 15 residues long.

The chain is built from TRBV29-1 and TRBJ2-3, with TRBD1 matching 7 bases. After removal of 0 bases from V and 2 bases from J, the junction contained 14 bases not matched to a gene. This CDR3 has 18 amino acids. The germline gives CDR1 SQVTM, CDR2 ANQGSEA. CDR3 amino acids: CSVEDLRGQESFTDTQYF. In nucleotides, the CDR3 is TGCAGCGTTGAAGATCTTAGAGGACAGGAGTCCTTCACAGATACGCAGTATTTT.

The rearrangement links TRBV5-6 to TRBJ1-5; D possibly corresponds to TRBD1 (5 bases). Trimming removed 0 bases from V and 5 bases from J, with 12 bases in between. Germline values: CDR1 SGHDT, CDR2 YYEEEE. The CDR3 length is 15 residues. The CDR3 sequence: CASSLGGFSDQPQHF. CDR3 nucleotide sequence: TGTGCCAGCAGCTTGGGGGGGTTCTCAGATCAGCCCCAGCATTTT.

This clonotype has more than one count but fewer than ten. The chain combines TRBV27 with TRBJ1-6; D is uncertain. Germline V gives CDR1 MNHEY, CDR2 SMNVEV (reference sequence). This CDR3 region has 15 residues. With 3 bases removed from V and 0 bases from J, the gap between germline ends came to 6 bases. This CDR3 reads CASSFGYSYNSPLHF. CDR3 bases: TGTGCCAGCAGTTTCGGCTACTCCTATAATTCACCCCTCCACTTT.

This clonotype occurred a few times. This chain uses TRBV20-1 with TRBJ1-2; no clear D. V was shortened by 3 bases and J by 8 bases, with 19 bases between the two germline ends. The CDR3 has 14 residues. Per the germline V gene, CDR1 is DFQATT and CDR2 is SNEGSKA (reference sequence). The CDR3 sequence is CSASLSASAEGYTF. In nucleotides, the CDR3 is TGCAGTGCTAGTCTTTCGGCCTCAGCAGAAGGCTACACCTTC.

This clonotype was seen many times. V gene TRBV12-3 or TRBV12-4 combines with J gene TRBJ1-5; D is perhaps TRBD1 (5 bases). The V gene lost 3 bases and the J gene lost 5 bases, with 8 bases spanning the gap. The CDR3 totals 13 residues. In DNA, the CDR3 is TGTGCCAGCAGTTTTGCGGGGGATCAGCCCCAGCATTTT. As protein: CASSFAGDQPQHF.

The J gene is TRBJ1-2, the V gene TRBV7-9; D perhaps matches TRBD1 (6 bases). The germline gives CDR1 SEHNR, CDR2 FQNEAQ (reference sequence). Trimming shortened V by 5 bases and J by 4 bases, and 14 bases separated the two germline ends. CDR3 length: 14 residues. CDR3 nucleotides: TGTGCCAGCAGCCCGACCACAGGGACCTATGGCTACACCTTC. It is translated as CASSPTTGTYGYTF.

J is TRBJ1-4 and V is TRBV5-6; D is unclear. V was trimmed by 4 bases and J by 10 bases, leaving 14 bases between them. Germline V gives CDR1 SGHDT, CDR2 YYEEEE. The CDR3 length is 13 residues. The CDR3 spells CASSETRRGKLFF. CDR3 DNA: TGTGCCAGCAGCGAAACCAGGAGAGGAAAACTGTTTTTT.

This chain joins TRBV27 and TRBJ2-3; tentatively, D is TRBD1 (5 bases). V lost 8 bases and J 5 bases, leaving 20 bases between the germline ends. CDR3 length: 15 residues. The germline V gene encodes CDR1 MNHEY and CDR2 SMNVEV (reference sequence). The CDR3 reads CASGKTSRVGDTQYF. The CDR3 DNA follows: TGTGCCAGCGGGAAGACCAGCAGGGTAGGAGATACGCAGTATTTT.

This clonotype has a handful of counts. CDR3 loop: CASSSGANSPLHF. In DNA form, the CDR3 reads TGTGCCAGCAGCTCAGGCGCGAATTCACCCCTCCACTTT. V is TRBV7-9 and J is TRBJ1-6; D gene uncertain. CDR1 SEHNR and CDR2 FQNEAQ come from the germline V gene (reference sequence). The CDR3 loop spans 13 amino acids. The germline V and J ends were trimmed by 4 bases and 7 bases, with 8 bases remaining between them.

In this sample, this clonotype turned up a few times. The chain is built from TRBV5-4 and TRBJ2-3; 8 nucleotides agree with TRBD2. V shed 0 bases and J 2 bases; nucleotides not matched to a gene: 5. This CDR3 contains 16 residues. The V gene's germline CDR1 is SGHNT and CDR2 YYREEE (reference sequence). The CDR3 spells CASSLVPSGFTDTQYF. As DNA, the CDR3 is TGTGCCAGCAGCTTGGTCCCTAGCGGGTTCACAGATACGCAGTATTTT.